This entry concerns a single TCR beta chain. Its matching antigen is unknown. Each sample came from a Caucasian adult donor living in Nashville, Tennessee. The sample comes from a study of shared clonotypes between healthy human individuals. Genomic DNA belonging to each subset was distributed in equal measure over several immunoSEQ plates. The data were produced by immunoSEQ multiplex PCR, yet TCRdb's version contains in-frame clones alone and is incomplete. Altogether 1 million to 1.3 million clones are present, 75% to 85% being singletons, with the ten largest covering under 0.8%. Findings and caveats of the study: It was the non-shared clonotypes that had lower generation probabilities than clonotypes shared by all four donors.

The V gene lost 6 bases and the J gene lost 10 bases, with 24 bases spanning the gap. Germline V lookup: CDR1 MDHEN, CDR2 SYDVKM. The CDR3 has 16 residues. Sequenced sample: memory CD4+ T cells from PBMCs. Subset given: CD45RA-negative fraction. This chain links TRBV28 with TRBJ2-2; D perhaps matches TRBD1 (6 bases). The TCR originated in a man aged 18 to 35 in good health. Some clones in this sample may be carry-over from other donors' samples. Written as DNA, the CDR3 is TGTGCCAGCAGCAACATCGGGACACTCGCTTTGGTGGAGCTGTTTTTT. This translates into CASSNIGTLALVELFF. The full variable domain, rest sourced from reference TRBV28 and TRBJ2-2, is DVKVTQSSRYLVKRTGEKVFLECVQDMDHENMFWYRQDPGLGLRLIYFSYDVKMKEKGDIPEGYSVSREKKERFSLILESASTNQTSMYLCASSNIGTLALVELFFGEGSRLTVL.